The T cell receptor (beta chain) under discussion was sequenced for a study of early T cells in non-severe SARS-CoV-2 infection. This clonotype counts as medium-sized. TCRdb processed the 5' RACE reads anew with MiXCR; each CDR3 protein has one entry. Seen here are fewer than 25,000 distinct CDR3 sequences, about 4% observed once, and the top ten hold approximately 7.2%. V lost 6 bases, J lost 2 bases, and 13 bases lay in between. The CDR3 is 13 residues long. Germline values: CDR1 DFQATT, CDR2 SNEGSKA (reference sequence). V is TRBV20-1 and J is TRBJ1-1; no reliable D call. The receptor was derived from an adult who was a healthcare worker with PCR-confirmed SARS-CoV-2 infection or an uninfected control (not recorded which). Sequenced: whole blood. The CDR3 is CSALGGENTEAFF. The CDR3 bases are TGCAGTGCCCTGGGTGGAGAAAACACTGAAGCTTTCTTT.